The present T cell receptor (beta chain) was sequenced within a study of regulatory T cells in long-lasting Graves disease. Construction of the TCR beta libraries employed iRepertoire HTBI primers in conjunction with Arm-PCR of CDR3 regions. MiXCR was run by TCRdb on the multiplex PCR reads, yielding one entry per CDR3 protein. The sample yields a few hundred thousand distinct CDR3 sequences, about 11% seen once. The germline V gene encodes CDR1 LNHDA and CDR2 SQIVND (reference sequence). The ends were cut back, 8 bases at V and 7 bases at J, with 20 bases in the middle. This CDR3 spans 14 amino acids. This clonotype was detected ten times or more. Time point denoted: newly diagnosed GD, antithyroid drugs for less than 3 months. From PBMCs, RNA was extracted and then used to make the TCR library. These data also formed part of another study, on T cells in Graves' hyperthyroidism and ophthalmopathy. That study adds: First-round RT-PCR with HTBI primers amplified the TCR CDR3 region.

This chain links TRBV19 with TRBJ1-1; possibly TRBD1 for D (5 bases). The clonotype originates from a woman younger than 35 with Graves disease. The specimen was peripheral blood mononuclear cells (PBMCs), collected at new diagnosis, from a patient treated with antithyroid drugs. The CDR3 DNA sequence: TGTGCCAGTTCAGACGGGGGGACCCTGATTGAAGCTTTCTTT. Protein: CASSDGGTLIEAFF.